These 6 T cell receptor beta chains share one sample of origin, sequenced in a study of human T cells and chemical hapten exposure. Regarding time point: patch test 1, 2 weeks after DPC sensitization. Treatment meaning: therapeutic diphenylcyclopropenone sensitization with weekly scalp DPC. TCRdb passed the RACE reads through MiXCR, listing each CDR3 protein once. Here the sample spans roughly 180,000 distinct CDR3 sequences, approximately 20% being singletons. Sample: whole blood, taken in connection with sensitization to the hapten diphenylcyclopropenone (DPC). Every receptor here comes from a woman in her fifties or sixties with alopecia areata. Some clones in this sample may be carry-over from other donors' samples.

The chain joins TRBV12-3 or TRBV12-4 to TRBJ2-2; unclear D gene. The V and J ends lost 1 base and 6 bases respectively, with 12 bases between them. The CDR3 consists of 15 residues. DNA for the CDR3: TGTGCCAGCAGTTTAGTGGCAGCATCCGCCGGGGAGCTGTTTTTT. Translation gives CASSLVAASAGELFF.

The CDR3 loop reads CASGRGHVTDTQYF. CDR3 nucleotide sequence: TGCGCCAGCGGCAGGGGGCACGTTACAGATACGCAGTATTTT. The chain has TRBV10-2 and TRBJ2-3; the match to TRBD1 covers 8 bases. The CDR3 is made up of 14 amino acids. The trim removed 8 bases at V and 3 bases at J, leaving 7 bases unmatched. Germline CDR1 reads WSHSY; CDR2 reads SAAADI.

This clonotype has just a few counts. V gene TRBV29-1 combines with J gene TRBJ2-3; 14 nucleotides agree with TRBD2. There are 16 residues in the CDR3. Germline V gene sequence: CDR1 SQVTM, CDR2 ANQGSEA. J gave up 1 base and V 6 bases, and 6 bases lay outside the gene matches. CDR3 DNA sequence: TGCAGCGTACAAGGGACTAGCGGGAGTGGCACAGATACGCAGTATTTT. The encoded protein is CSVQGTSGSGTDTQYF.

This clonotype was observed a handful of times. This chain links TRBV2 with TRBJ1-1; 10 bases are a match to TRBD1. The V gene end was trimmed by 7 bases and the J gene end by 5 bases; junction bases not matched to a gene: 10. There are 15 residues in the CDR3. Germline loops: CDR1 SNHLY, CDR2 FYNNEI. The DNA of the CDR3 is TGTGCCAGCAATAGTTGGAGGGGACAGGGGACTGAAGCTTTCTTT. This gives the protein CASNSWRGQGTEAFF. Looking up the rest from reference TRBV2 and TRBJ1-1 gives the full variable domain: EPEVTQTPSHQVTQMGQEVILRCVPISNHLYFYWYRQILGQKVEFLVSFYNNEISEKSEIFDDQFSVERPDGSNFTLKIRSTKLEDSAMYFCASNSWRGQGTEAFFGQGTRLTVV.

This clonotype was detected a few times. The J gene is TRBJ2-5, the V gene TRBV6-5; D may match TRBD1 or TRBD2 (5 bases each). Germline-derived CDR1 and CDR2 are MNHEY and SVGAGI. V lost 6 bases and J 5 bases, leaving 16 bases between the germline ends. This CDR3 region has 14 residues. The CDR3 region is CASSHGRGVETQYF. For the CDR3, the DNA is TGTGCCAGCAGCCACGGACGAGGGGTCGAGACCCAGTACTTC.

This chain connects TRBV5-1 to TRBJ2-5, with D perhaps TRBD1 or TRBD2 (5 bases each). CDR3 length: 14 amino acids. CDR1 is SGHRS, CDR2 YFSETQ, per germline. Deletions cut 2 bases from V and 0 bases from J, with 8 bases between. CDR3 protein: CASSFGTDQETQYF. CDR3 coding DNA: TGCGCCAGCAGCTTTGGGACGGACCAAGAGACCCAGTACTTC.